The entry below gives a single T cell receptor beta chain sequence along with its context. The antigen is not known. These data are taken from a study of blood T cells in healthy people across ages. Then a second PCR, running about 7 to 11 cycles, was carried out with a sample-barcoded 5' primer and a J-beta primer mix. TCRdb re-called the 5' RACE reads through MiXCR, storing one row per CDR3 protein. Of roughly 860,000 distinct CDR3 sequences in the sample, 62% are singletons; the top ten hold 25% to 35%. The CDR3 extends over 14 amino acids. Germline V gene lookup returns CDR1 SGHAT and CDR2 FQNNGV. Trimming shortened V by 5 bases and J by 5 bases, and 15 bases separated the two germline ends. Study observations and caveats: Unsorted PBMC material precluded a definitive naive versus antigen-experienced comparison.

Healthy individuals of Caucasian origin from Russia, aged roughly 6 to 95, served as donors. This chain uses TRBV11-2 with TRBJ2-5, with D perhaps TRBD2 (5 bases). This sequence was found in a man aged 25 to 45 in good health. The sample consisted of blood. CDR3 region: CASSTEGGRETQYF. The CDR3 region has the DNA TGTGCCAGCAGCACCGAAGGAGGACGTGAGACCCAGTACTTC.